Listed below are T cell receptor beta chains from one sample, sequenced in a study of radiotherapy plus CTLA-4 blockade in lung cancer. Some clones are missing from TCRdb's copy, which holds only in-frame ones; the method was immunoSEQ multiplex PCR. Of about 31,000 clones listed, approximately 77% are singletons. The sample in question was peripheral blood, obtained from a patient treated with radiotherapy plus ipilimumab. All receptors derive from a human donor with non-small cell lung cancer whose response to radiotherapy plus ipilimumab could not be evaluated. Both conserved end residues are part of each CDR3. Only part of the rows carry a size: once, few, many, or a class if the clone is expanded.

J gene: TRBJ1-2
clone size: NA
CDR3 length: 16
V gene: TRBV5-4
CDR3 protein: CASSLARQGPNYGYTF

J gene: TRBJ2-1
clone size: NA
CDR3 length: 15
V gene: TRBV14
CDR3 protein: CASRSTGTGGNEQFF

J gene: TRBJ2-5
clone size: NA
CDR3 length: 17
V gene: TRBV5-4
CDR3 protein: CASSLGRLAGSQETQYF

J gene: TRBJ2-1
clone size: NA
CDR3 length: 15
V gene: TRBV11-2
CDR3 protein: CASSLDVNSYNEQFF

J gene: TRBJ1-2
clone size: NA
CDR3 length: 15
V gene: TRBV29-1
CDR3 protein: CSVVRTGDFNYGYTF

J gene: TRBJ2-1
clone size: NA
CDR3 length: 15
V gene: TRBV2
CDR3 protein: CASSDQAGGYNEQFF

J gene: TRBJ2-2
clone size: NA
CDR3 length: 17
V gene: TRBV5-1
CDR3 protein: CASSSPGVAGKTGELFF

J gene: TRBJ1-5
clone size: few
CDR3 length: 15
V gene: TRBV2
CDR3 protein: CASSGRGGGDQPQHF

J gene: TRBJ2-7
clone size: NA
CDR3 length: 15
V gene: TRBV2
CDR3 protein: CASSEETGLAYEQYF

J gene: TRBJ1-1
clone size: few
CDR3 length: 15
V gene: TRBV6-5
CDR3 protein: CASSYSRTLNTEAFF

J gene: TRBJ2-7
clone size: NA
CDR3 length: 12
V gene: TRBV6-1
CDR3 protein: CASSDRTGQQYF

J gene: TRBJ1-2
clone size: NA
CDR3 length: 15
V gene: TRBV4-2
CDR3 protein: CASSLDQNRFYGYTF

J gene: TRBJ1-3
clone size: NA
CDR3 length: 14
V gene: TRBV7-8
CDR3 protein: CASSVTNSGNTIYF

J gene: TRBJ1-4
clone size: NA
CDR3 length: 14
V gene: TRBV5-6
CDR3 protein: CASSLEHRGEKLFF

J gene: TRBJ1-1
clone size: NA
CDR3 length: 15
V gene: TRBV6-5
CDR3 protein: CASMRRAGGGTEAFF

J gene: TRBJ1-2
clone size: NA
CDR3 length: 15
V gene: TRBV4-2
CDR3 protein: CASSQEPEGGYGYTF

J gene: TRBJ2-2
clone size: NA
CDR3 length: 13
V gene: TRBV25-1
CDR3 protein: CASSGRVSGELFF

J gene: TRBJ2-3
clone size: NA
CDR3 length: 16
V gene: TRBV7-2
CDR3 protein: CASRPNSGSGPDTQYF

J gene: TRBJ2-2
clone size: few
CDR3 length: 14
V gene: TRBV5-4
CDR3 protein: CASKQGLNTGELFF

J gene: TRBJ1-2
clone size: NA
CDR3 length: 13
V gene: TRBV15
CDR3 protein: CATSRGAGDGYTF

J gene: TRBJ1-2
clone size: NA
CDR3 length: 15
V gene: TRBV6-5
CDR3 protein: CASRARRGGRYGYTF

J gene: TRBJ2-3
clone size: NA
CDR3 length: 15
V gene: TRBV9
CDR3 protein: CASSVVGTTADTQYF

J gene: TRBJ2-7
clone size: NA
CDR3 length: 23
V gene: TRBV12-5
CDR3 protein: CASGSGTFGGFGLAGEAPREQYF

J gene: TRBJ2-1
clone size: NA
CDR3 length: 17
V gene: TRBV28
CDR3 protein: CASSTSSGSNIGNEQFF

J gene: TRBJ2-3
clone size: NA
CDR3 length: 14
V gene: TRBV5-6
CDR3 protein: CASKPSGSTDTQYF

J gene: TRBJ1-4
clone size: NA
CDR3 length: 13
V gene: TRBV6-6
CDR3 protein: CASSKRVDEKLFF

J gene: TRBJ2-5
clone size: NA
CDR3 length: 13
V gene: TRBV7-9
CDR3 protein: CASSLDRAETQYF

J gene: TRBJ1-5
clone size: NA
CDR3 length: 14
V gene: TRBV5-6
CDR3 protein: CASSSRANRQPQHF

J gene: TRBJ1-2
clone size: NA
CDR3 length: 13
V gene: TRBV2
CDR3 protein: CAIKTQGLDGYTF

J gene: NA
clone size: once
CDR3 length: 17
V gene: TRBV5-5
CDR3 protein: CASSRGLAGVSSYEQYF

J gene: TRBJ2-7
clone size: NA
CDR3 length: 13
V gene: TRBV6-5
CDR3 protein: CASSYRGFYEQYF

J gene: TRBJ2-5
clone size: once
CDR3 length: 14
V gene: TRBV6-1
CDR3 protein: CASNRGDSKETQYF

J gene: TRBJ2-1
clone size: NA
CDR3 length: 13
V gene: TRBV29-1
CDR3 protein: CSAGLARGAEQFF

J gene: TRBJ1-2
clone size: NA
CDR3 length: 13
V gene: TRBV19
CDR3 protein: CASSIEGQGDYTF

J gene: TRBJ1-2
clone size: NA
CDR3 length: 15
V gene: TRBV5-5
CDR3 protein: CASSLLQGANYGYTF

J gene: TRBJ2-2
clone size: NA
CDR3 length: 15
V gene: TRBV5-1
CDR3 protein: CASSLAPGQGGELFF

J gene: TRBJ2-3
clone size: NA
CDR3 length: 12
V gene: TRBV12-5
CDR3 protein: CASGHDRGYAVF

J gene: TRBJ1-2
clone size: medium-sized
CDR3 length: 16
V gene: TRBV2
CDR3 protein: CASSEAWGSTYFGYTF

J gene: TRBJ2-7
clone size: NA
CDR3 length: 14
V gene: TRBV28
CDR3 protein: CASSPAGTRGEQYF

J gene: TRBJ1-1
clone size: NA
CDR3 length: 13
V gene: TRBV5-1
CDR3 protein: CASSLDTLTEAFF

J gene: TRBJ2-1
clone size: NA
CDR3 length: 14
V gene: TRBV2
CDR3 protein: CASRDRVSYNEQFF

J gene: TRBJ2-2
clone size: NA
CDR3 length: 16
V gene: TRBV4-3
CDR3 protein: CASSQVRGMDTGELFF

J gene: TRBJ2-2
clone size: few
CDR3 length: 14
V gene: TRBV5-1
CDR3 protein: CASRTDANTGELFF

J gene: TRBJ2-3
clone size: NA
CDR3 length: 15
V gene: TRBV7-2
CDR3 protein: CASSDRTGRPDTQYF

J gene: TRBJ1-6
clone size: NA
CDR3 length: 14
V gene: TRBV5-6
CDR3 protein: CASSFGQGGSPLHF

J gene: TRBJ2-5
clone size: NA
CDR3 length: 15
V gene: TRBV5-1
CDR3 protein: CASSEPTGLSETQYF

J gene: TRBJ1-2
clone size: NA
CDR3 length: 16
V gene: TRBV5-1
CDR3 protein: CASSTLRDSTNYGYTF

J gene: TRBJ2-2
clone size: NA
CDR3 length: 16
V gene: TRBV4-1
CDR3 protein: CASSRKGLMNTGELFF

J gene: TRBJ1-2
clone size: NA
CDR3 length: 13
V gene: TRBV6-5
CDR3 protein: CASRSTGGDGYTF

J gene: TRBJ1-5
clone size: few
CDR3 length: 15
V gene: TRBV7-2
CDR3 protein: CASSLWGESNQPQHF

J gene: TRBJ2-2
clone size: NA
CDR3 length: 12
V gene: TRBV6-6
CDR3 protein: CASIKNTGELFF

J gene: TRBJ1-2
clone size: NA
CDR3 length: 14
V gene: TRBV4-3
CDR3 protein: CASSLRVIVRGYTF

J gene: TRBJ1-3
clone size: few
CDR3 length: 16
V gene: TRBV10-1
CDR3 protein: CASSERTGVSGNTIYF

J gene: TRBJ2-7
clone size: NA
CDR3 length: 14
V gene: TRBV18
CDR3 protein: CASSQTSGIYEQYF

J gene: TRBJ2-2
clone size: NA
CDR3 length: 18
V gene: TRBV13
CDR3 protein: CASSFNEGGAWNTGELFF

J gene: TRBJ1-6
clone size: few
CDR3 length: 15
V gene: TRBV18
CDR3 protein: CASSLRQGGNSPLHF

J gene: TRBJ1-2
clone size: NA
CDR3 length: 12
V gene: TRBV5-1
CDR3 protein: CASSLDRHGYTF

J gene: TRBJ2-2
clone size: NA
CDR3 length: 15
V gene: TRBV5-4
CDR3 protein: CASSLSLSSTGELFF